This T cell receptor (beta chain) was sequenced in a study of T cell responses to AZD1222 COVID-19 vaccine. The CDR3 runs 14 residues. CDR1 and CDR2 (germline): MGHDK, SYGVNS. Trimming removed 4 bases from V and 1 base from J; junction bases left unmatched: 3. Study observations and caveats: Spike-specific TCR repertoires showed rising breadth and depth after two AZD1222 doses. Seropositive at baseline were only a handful of AZD1222 recipients.

Sequenced by immunoSEQ multiplex PCR; TCRdb stores in-frame clones only, minus some. The sample has approximately 130,000 clones; approximately 90% are singletons. As concerns this clone: Its antigen is undetermined.

This receptor was obtained from an adult in good health. V gene TRBV25-1 combines with J gene TRBJ2-7; TRBD1 matches at 8 bases. The sequences come from peripheral blood, collected on day 0 of MenACWY control vaccination. CDR3 DNA sequence: TGTGCCAGCAGTGTACAGGGGGATTCCTACGAGCAGTACTTC. This translates into CASSVQGDSYEQYF.